This T cell receptor (beta chain) emerged from a study of graft-versus-host responses after intestinal transplantation. Germline V gene lookup returns CDR1 SGHDN and CDR2 FVKESK. With 4 bases removed from V and 5 bases from J, the gap between germline ends came to 8 bases. The CDR3 contains 12 residues. This table comes from immunoSEQ multiplex PCR, and its TCRdb copy is limited to in-frame clones, with some not included. Of some 18,000 clones in the sample, roughly 90% were seen once. The chain couples TRBV14 to TRBJ1-2; D gene ambiguous. Here the sequenced sample was PBMCs, taken 350 to 400 days after transplant. The source is a human patient who received an intestinal transplant, so some T cells may come from the graft donor. CDR3 protein: CASSREIYGYTF. In nucleotides, the CDR3 is TGTGCCAGCAGCCGAGAGATTTATGGCTACACCTTC.